Listed here are 3 T cell receptor beta chains from one sample, sequenced in a study of radiotherapy plus CTLA-4 blockade in lung cancer (dated by TCRdb to 2016 to 2019). Library prep was done by the immunoSEQ multiplex PCR assay. Not all clones reach the TCRdb copy of this immuneACCESS table, which keeps in-frame sequences only. Checked studies attribute under half of the gap to unresolved V genes and leave the rest unexplained. Counted in this sample were 130,000 or so clones; 90% of them appeared once. The ten largest clones take up about 7% of the sample. The source was peripheral blood, collected from a patient treated with radiotherapy plus ipilimumab. The receptors were gathered from a human donor with non-small cell lung cancer that progressed on radiotherapy plus ipilimumab.

V gene TRBV4-1 combines with J gene TRBJ2-1, with 11 positions matching TRBD2. The CDR3 loop spans 16 amino acids. Trimming at V came to 1 base and at J to 9 bases, leaving 8 bases not matched to a gene. Looked up from germline, CDR1 is MGHRA and CDR2 is YSYEKL. The CDR3 DNA reads TGCGCCAGCAGCCAAGTGCCCCTAGCGGGAGGAAGTGAGCAGTTCTTC. This encodes CASSQVPLAGGSEQFF.

The chain links TRBV2 to TRBJ2-1; 9 positions agree with TRBD2. V lost 2 bases to trimming and J lost 4 bases; unmatched junction nucleotides: 3. This CDR3 region has 15 residues. CDR1 and CDR2 (germline): SNHLY, FYNNEI. The DNA of the CDR3 is TGTGCCAGCAGTGAAAGGCTAGCGGGGTACAATGAGCAGTTCTTC. Protein sequence: CASSERLAGYNEQFF.

The chain combines TRBV25-1 with TRBJ2-2; no clear D gene. The length of the CDR3 is 11 residues. V was shortened by 3 bases and J by 6 bases, with 2 bases between the two germline ends. Germline V gene lookup returns CDR1 MGHDK and CDR2 SYGVNS. As DNA, the CDR3 is TGTGCCAGCAGTGATGCCGGGGAGCTGTTTTTT. Translated: CASSDAGELFF.